The 5 T cell receptor beta chains below all came from one sample that was sequenced in a study of blood T cell repertoires in COVID-19 (TCRdb year 2020). The library was made by the immunoSEQ multiplex PCR assay. The table was pulled from immuneACCESS by TCRdb, which kept in-frame rearrangements only. Such tables lose some clones; where checked, under half of the loss comes from unresolved V genes, and the rest has no known cause. Present in this sample are nearly 250,000 clones, approximately 84% of which were seen just once. Jointly, the top ten make up 1.5% to 2% of the sample. Source material: peripheral blood. Source of these receptors: a woman older than 75 with acute or convalescent COVID-19.

The V call is TRBV5-1, the J call TRBJ2-5; maybe TRBD2 (6 bases). The ends were cut back, 4 bases at V and 1 base at J, with 11 bases in the middle. Per the germline V gene, CDR1 is SGHRS and CDR2 is YFSETQ. There are 14 residues in the CDR3. The CDR3 DNA reads TGCGCCAGCAGCAGCTCGACTAGCCAAGAGACCCAGTACTTC. It encodes CASSSSTSQETQYF.

The chain links TRBV7-9 to TRBJ1-6; D is undetermined. Per the germline V gene, CDR1 is SEHNR and CDR2 is FQNEAQ (reference sequence). The CDR3 has 13 amino acids. V lost 1 base and J 10 bases, leaving 8 bases between the germline ends. This CDR3 reads CASSLDEGSPLHF. The CDR3 coding sequence is TGTGCCAGCAGCTTAGACGAGGGATCACCCCTCCACTTT.

V usage is TRBV30 and J usage is TRBJ1-6; D gene uncertain. Germline V lookup: CDR1 GTSNPN, CDR2 SVGIG (reference sequence). The V end lost 2 bases, the J end lost 1 base, and 9 bases lay between the germline ends. The CDR3 runs to 15 residues. CDR3 sequence reads: CAWSLRGSYNSPLHF. The CDR3 DNA is TGTGCCTGGAGTCTTCGAGGATCCTATAATTCACCCCTCCACTTT.

The V call is TRBV30, the J call TRBJ2-7; 7 bases map to TRBD1. Trimming removed 1 base from V and 4 bases from J; junction bases left unmatched: 10. Germline lookup yields CDR1 GTSNPN and CDR2 SVGIG (reference sequence). This CDR3 contains 15 residues. As DNA, the CDR3 is TGTGCCTGGAGTGAAGGGACAGAGGCAATTTACGAGCAGTACTTC. It is translated as CAWSEGTEAIYEQYF.

The chain carries TRBV10-3 and TRBJ2-5; 9 bases are shared with TRBD2. J lost 1 base, V lost 2 bases, and 2 bases had no gene match. CDR3 length equals 15 residues. Germline CDR1 reads ENHRY; CDR2 reads SYGVKD. The CDR3 DNA reads as TGTGCCATCAGTGAGGCGGGGGGGCCCCAAGAGACCCAGTACTTC. It is translated as CAISEAGGPQETQYF.